This T cell receptor (beta chain) is drawn from a study of cytomegalovirus exposure and HLA in healthy donors. The PCR ran on 60 Vbeta and 13 Jbeta primers. Here immunoSEQ multiplex PCR was the method, and the copy in TCRdb shows in-frame clones only, minus some. Of over 80,000 clones listed, about three quarters are singletons. Among the donors, all were healthy bone marrow donors. J was trimmed by 7 bases and V by 8 bases; bases with no gene match: 8. This CDR3 comprises 12 residues. Germline assignment: CDR1 MNHEY and CDR2 SVGAGI. The TCR sequence derives from a man between 35 and 55 years old in good health and CMV-seronegative. The sequencing sample was made of PBMCs. The rearrangement uses TRBV6-5 and TRBJ2-7; 7 nucleotides match TRBD2. CDR3 in DNA: TGTGCCAGCGGGGAGGGGCGGTGGGAGCAGTACTTC. It specifies CASGEGRWEQYF.